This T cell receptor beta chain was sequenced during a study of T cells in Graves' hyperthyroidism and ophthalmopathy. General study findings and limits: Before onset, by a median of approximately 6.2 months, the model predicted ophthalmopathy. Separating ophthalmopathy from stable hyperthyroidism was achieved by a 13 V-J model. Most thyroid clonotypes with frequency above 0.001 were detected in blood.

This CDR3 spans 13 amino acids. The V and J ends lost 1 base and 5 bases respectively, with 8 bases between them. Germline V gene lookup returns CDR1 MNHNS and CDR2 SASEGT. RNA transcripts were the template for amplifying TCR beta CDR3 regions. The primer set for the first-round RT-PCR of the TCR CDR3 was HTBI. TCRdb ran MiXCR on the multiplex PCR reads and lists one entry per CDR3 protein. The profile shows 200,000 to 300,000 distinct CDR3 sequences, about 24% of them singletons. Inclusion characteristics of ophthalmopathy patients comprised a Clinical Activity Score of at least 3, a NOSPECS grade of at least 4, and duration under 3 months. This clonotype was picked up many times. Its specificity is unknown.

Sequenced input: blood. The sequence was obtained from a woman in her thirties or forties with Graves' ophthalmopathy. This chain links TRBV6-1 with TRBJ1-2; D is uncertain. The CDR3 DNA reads TGTGCCAGCAGTGAAGTTGCTGATTATGGCTACACCTTC. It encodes CASSEVADYGYTF.